A single sample is the source of the 20 T cell receptor beta chains below, sequenced in a study of T cell repertoires in cytomegalovirus infection. Their antigens remain unidentified. TCRdb redid the calling of the reads with MiXCR, one entry per CDR3 protein. Among a few hundred thousand distinct CDR3 sequences listed, 25% to 35% were seen once. The sample in question was cultured PBMCs, obtained from culture after CMV antigen stimulation. The receptors originated from a human donor in good health (CMV status not recorded). Some clones in this sample may be carry-over from other donors' samples.

This clonotype turned up a few times. The chain carries TRBV7-9 and TRBJ1-1, with D unresolved. This CDR3 is 15 amino acids long. V lost 7 bases, J lost 2 bases, and 17 bases lay in between. Germline V CDR1 and CDR2: SEHNR, FQNEAQ (reference sequence). The CDR3 reads CASNRYQGGNTEAFF. CDR3 nucleotides: TGTGCCAGCAACCGTTACCAAGGAGGTAACACTGAAGCTTTCTTT.

This clonotype occurred a few times. The chain uses TRBV7-2 and TRBJ2-1; D may be TRBD2 (6 bases). V lost 6 bases, J lost 11 bases, and 14 bases lay in between. The germline gives CDR1 SGHTA, CDR2 FQGNSA. CDR3 size: 12 residues. The CDR3: CASRLGLDQQFF. The CDR3 coding sequence is TGTGCCAGCAGACTGGGACTCGACCAGCAGTTCTTC. Combining the CDR3 with reference TRBV7-2 and TRBJ2-1 gives the whole variable domain GAGVSQSPSNKVTEKGKDVELRCDPISGHTALYWYRQSLGQGLEFLIYFQGNSAPDKSGLPSDRFSAERTGGSVSTLTIQRTQQEDSAVYLCASRLGLDQQFFGPGTRLTVL.

This clonotype was detected many times. The chain combines TRBV7-2 with TRBJ2-7; tentative D call: TRBD2 (5 bases). CDR3 size: 17 residues. Trimming removed 1 base from V and 0 bases from J, with 16 bases in between. The germline V gene encodes CDR1 SGHTA and CDR2 FQGNSA. The CDR3 DNA reads TGTGCCAGCAGCTTAGGTCGCGTCAGCACTAGCTCCTACGAGCAGTACTTC. Amino acid sequence: CASSLGRVSTSSYEQYF.

This chain joins TRBV7-4 and TRBJ2-3; 9 bases fit TRBD1. V lost 2 bases to trimming and J lost 1 base; unmatched junction nucleotides: 4. The germline V gene has CDR1 SGHVT and CDR2 SQSDAQ. The CDR3 is made up of 16 amino acids. The CDR3 DNA reads TGTGCCAGCAGCTTACGACAGGGGGGGTGCACAGATACGCAGTATTTT. Its translation: CASSLRQGGCTDTQYF.

This clonotype came up a few times. The chain is built from TRBV6-1 and TRBJ2-5; unclear D gene. Looked up from germline, CDR1 is MNHNS and CDR2 is SASEGT. The CDR3 is made up of 16 amino acids. V lost 3 bases and J lost 1, with 15 bases in between. CDR3 in amino acids: CASSDEVHRAQETQYF. CDR3 nucleotide sequence: TGTGCCAGCAGTGACGAAGTTCATCGGGCCCAAGAGACCCAGTACTTC.

This clonotype was seen only a few times. The genes are TRBV7-9 and TRBJ1-1; a weak D match, TRBD1 (5 bases). Trimming shortened V by 4 bases and J by 8 bases, and 20 bases separated the two germline ends. Germline CDR1 SEHNR, CDR2 FQNEAQ (reference sequence). This CDR3 spans 15 amino acids. The CDR3 nucleotides read TGTGCCAGCAGCTCCCGACCTGACGGGACCGCAGAAGCTTTCTTT. Translation gives CASSSRPDGTAEAFF.

In this sample, this clonotype turned up many times. The chain combines TRBV12-3 or TRBV12-4 with TRBJ2-7, with D hard to call. CDR3 size: 15 residues. Trimming removed 3 bases from V and 2 bases from J, with 14 bases in between. CDR3 coding DNA: TGTGCCAGCAGTTTTGGGGTAGCTATAACCTACGAGCAGTACTTC. Translation: CASSFGVAITYEQYF.

The chain combines TRBV28 with TRBJ2-5; TRBD1 matches 7 bases. The CDR3 length is 17 residues. From germline, CDR1 is MDHEN and CDR2 SYDVKM. J was trimmed by 3 bases and V by 3 bases; bases with no gene match: 13. CDR3 sequence reads: CASSFSLLTGLKETQYF. CDR3 sequence (DNA): TGTGCCAGCAGTTTCTCTCTGCTGACAGGGCTTAAAGAGACCCAGTACTTC.

V usage is TRBV7-8 and J usage is TRBJ1-2; D is perhaps TRBD1 (6 bases). CDR1 SGHVS and CDR2 FQNEAQ come from the germline V gene. Trimming pared 6 bases from V and 0 bases from J, leaving 17 bases between. CDR3 length equals 16 residues. The CDR3 reads CASSHRRDTTNYGYTF. DNA of the CDR3: TGTGCCAGCAGTCATAGAAGGGACACCACTAACTATGGCTACACCTTC.

The V call is TRBV28, the J call TRBJ1-5; D perhaps matches TRBD1 (5 bases). Trimming took off 4 bases at V and 4 bases at J, with 23 bases between the two ends. CDR1 and CDR2 from the germline V gene are MDHEN and SYDVKM. The CDR3 has 18 amino acids. DNA for the CDR3: TGTGCCAGCAGTTCCCCGGGGCCCGTTTACCTTAGAAATCAGCCCCAGCATTTT. Encoded protein: CASSSPGPVYLRNQPQHF.

This chain joins TRBV7-6 and TRBJ2-2, with TRBD1 as a possible D gene (6 bases). This CDR3 is built from 15 residues. The germline V and J ends were trimmed by 6 bases and 4 bases, with 15 bases remaining between them. Germline assignment: CDR1 SGHVS and CDR2 FNYEAQ. The CDR3 DNA reads as TGTGCCAGCAGTCGTAGGGGGAGTACCACCGGGGAGCTGTTTTTT. Residues: CASSRRGSTTGELFF.

The V call is TRBV24-1, the J call TRBJ2-1; D possibly uses TRBD1 or TRBD2 (6 bases each). Germline CDR1 KGHDR, CDR2 SFDVKD. There are 17 residues in the CDR3. Trimming shortened V by 7 bases and J by 0 bases, and 18 bases separated the two germline ends. CDR3 region: CATRGGVNRDSYNEQFF. DNA for the CDR3: TGTGCCACCAGGGGGGGAGTTAACAGGGACTCCTACAATGAGCAGTTCTTC.

The J gene is TRBJ1-1, the V gene TRBV5-1; 9 bases align to TRBD1. Germline V gives CDR1 SGHRS, CDR2 YFSETQ. CDR3 length equals 16 residues. V shed 5 bases and J 3 bases; nucleotides not matched to a gene: 11. CDR3 residues: CASREWGQGSYTEAFF. The CDR3 nucleotides are TGCGCCAGCAGGGAATGGGGACAGGGAAGTTACACTGAAGCTTTCTTT. Full variable domain (remainder filled in from reference TRBV5-1 and TRBJ1-1): KAGVTQTPRYLIKTRGQQVTLSCSPISGHRSVSWYQQTPGQGLQFLFEYFSETQRNKGNFPGRFSGRQFSNSRSEMNVSTLELGDSALYLCASREWGQGSYTEAFFGQGTRLTVV.

V is TRBV5-6 and J is TRBJ2-7; 7 bases are shared with TRBD1. With V trimmed by 4 bases and J by 1 base, 8 bases remained unmatched. The CDR3 extends over 15 amino acids. Germline V lookup: CDR1 SGHDT, CDR2 YYEEEE. CDR3 in amino acids: CASSLYRGLSYEQYF. The DNA for the CDR3 is TGTGCCAGCAGCCTCTACAGGGGCCTTTCCTACGAGCAGTACTTC.

This clonotype was seen once. As DNA, the CDR3 is TGTGCCACCGGACAGGGTAATCAGCCCCAGCATTTT. Protein: CATGQGNQPQHF. The chain links TRBV10-3 to TRBJ1-5, with TRBD1 matching 8 bases. The length of the CDR3 is 12 residues. V was clipped by 10 bases and J by 4 bases; unmatched bases: 3. CDR1 is ENHRY, CDR2 SYGVKD, per germline.

This chain uses TRBV7-9 with TRBJ2-1; TRBD2 matches 10 bases. CDR1 is SEHNR, CDR2 FQNEAQ, per germline (reference sequence). The V and J ends lost 5 bases and 7 bases, in that order; junction bases with no gene match: 8. The CDR3 covers 15 residues. CDR3: CASSQLAGHGNEQFF. In DNA form, the CDR3 reads TGTGCCAGCAGCCAACTAGCGGGACACGGGAATGAGCAGTTCTTC.

This clonotype was detected only a few times. V and J are TRBV4-3 and TRBJ2-3; 9 bases are shared with TRBD2. Germline trimming cut 4 bases from V and 6 bases from J; bases unmatched to any gene: 8. Per the germline V gene, CDR1 is LGHNA and CDR2 is YSLEER. This CDR3 spans 15 amino acids. The CDR3 bases are TGCGCCAGCAGCCTCCATAGCGGGAGCCGGGATACGCAGTATTTT. It specifies CASSLHSGSRDTQYF.

This rearrangement joins TRBV11-2 to TRBJ2-1; TRBD2 matches at 9 bases. The CDR3 sequence is 19 residues long. Trimming took 1 base from V and 0 from J; bases not matched to a gene: 10. In germline, CDR1 is SGHAT, CDR2 FQNNGV. The CDR3 DNA follows: TGTGCCAGCAGCTTAGTAGGAACTAGCGGGTGGAGCTCCTACAATGAGCAGTTCTTC. Its protein is CASSLVGTSGWSSYNEQFF.

This clonotype was found many times. The V call is TRBV12-3 or TRBV12-4, the J call TRBJ1-3, with D uncertain. The V end lost 8 bases, the J end lost 7 bases, and 12 bases lay between the germline ends. The CDR3 length is 12 residues. CDR3 residues: CASSLSGNTIYF. CDR3 in DNA: TGTGCCAGCTCGTTAAGTGGGAACACCATATATTTT.

The chain combines TRBV19 with TRBJ2-3, with 7 bases lining up with TRBD2. The V gene's germline CDR1 is LNHDA and CDR2 SQIVND (reference sequence). The CDR3 is 15 residues long. With V trimmed by 8 bases and J by 0 bases, 8 bases remained unmatched. The CDR3 bases are TGTGCCAGTTCAGTCCTAGCGGAGAGCACAGATACGCAGTATTTT. Translating it yields CASSVLAESTDTQYF.